This entry is about one T cell receptor beta chain. Its target is unknown. Sequenced by immunoSEQ multiplex PCR; TCRdb stores in-frame clones only, minus some. The repertoire holds thousands of clones, 25% seen once, with under 8.5% in the top ten. Germline assignment: CDR1 LNHNV and CDR2 YYDKDF (reference sequence). Between the trimmed V and J ends, which lost 1 base and 0 bases, there was a span of 10 bases. The CDR3 has 16 amino acids. The data stem from a study of T cells in localized non-small cell lung cancer. Study conclusions and caveats: Researchers found a median roughly 50 of the top 100 tumor clones in adjacent lung. Sequencing was limited to one tumor region, leaving the possibility of heterogeneity open. Tumor trailed uninvolved adjacent lung in T cell clonality, which peaked there.

The sequencing used lung tumor tissue, collected before any cancer treatment. The chain couples TRBV15 to TRBJ2-1; possible D gene TRBD1, 5 bases. The receptor was derived from a woman aged 35 to 75 with stage III lung adenocarcinoma. The CDR3 here is CATSRGGLISYNEQFF. The CDR3 DNA sequence: TGTGCCACCAGCAGAGGGGGCCTGATCTCCTACAATGAGCAGTTCTTC.